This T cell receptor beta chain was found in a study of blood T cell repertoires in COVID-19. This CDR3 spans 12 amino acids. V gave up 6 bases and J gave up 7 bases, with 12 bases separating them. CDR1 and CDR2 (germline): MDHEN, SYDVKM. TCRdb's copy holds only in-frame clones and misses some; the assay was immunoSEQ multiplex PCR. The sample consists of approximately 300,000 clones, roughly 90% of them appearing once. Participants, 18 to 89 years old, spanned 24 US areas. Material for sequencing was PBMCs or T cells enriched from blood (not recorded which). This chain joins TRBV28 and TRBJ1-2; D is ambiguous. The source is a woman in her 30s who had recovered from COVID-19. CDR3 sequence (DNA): TGTGCCAGCAGCCGGCAGGTCCCTGGCTACACCTTC. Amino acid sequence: CASSRQVPGYTF.